One and the same sample provided the 23 T cell receptor beta chains below, sequenced in a study of blood T cell repertoires in COVID-19. Profiled with immunoSEQ multiplex PCR; TCRdb holds only in-frame clones, not every one. This sample carries about 290,000 clones, roughly 86% of them seen once, and the ten largest clones take 11%. Sequencing input: peripheral blood. These receptors came from a woman under 40 with COVID-19, enrolled during active disease.

The chain uses TRBV7-9 and TRBJ2-4, with TRBD1 as a possible D gene (5 bases). The CDR3 loop spans 16 amino acids. V gave up 3 bases and J gave up 0 bases, with 12 bases separating them. Germline CDR1 is SEHNR and CDR2 is FQNEAQ (reference sequence). The CDR3 DNA sequence: TGTGCCAGCAGCTTTCAGGGTGACCTAGCCAAAAACATTCAGTACTTC. Its translation is CASSFQGDLAKNIQYF. The full variable domain, its missing parts supplied by reference TRBV7-9 and TRBJ2-4, is DTGVSQNPRHKITKRGQNVTFRCDPISEHNRLYWYRQTLGQGPEFLTYFQNEAQLEKSRLLSDRFSAERPKGSFSTLEIQRTEQGDSAMYLCASSFQGDLAKNIQYFGAGTRLSVL.

This clone was observed a single time. The V and J genes are TRBV7-9 and TRBJ1-4, with D possibly matching TRBD1 (5 bases). This CDR3 has 15 residues. V was shortened by 0 bases and J by 5 bases, with 10 bases between the two germline ends. Germline assignment: CDR1 SEHNR and CDR2 FQNEAQ (reference sequence). CDR3 in amino acids: CASSLASRGNEKLFF. In nucleotides, the CDR3 is TGTGCCAGCAGCTTAGCTTCGCGGGGGAATGAAAAACTGTTTTTT.

The gene calls are TRBV2 and TRBJ1-2; 9 bases are a match to TRBD1. J gave up 4 bases and V 4 bases, and 10 bases lay outside the gene matches. CDR3 length: 16 amino acids. The germline gives CDR1 SNHLY, CDR2 FYNNEI. The CDR3 nucleotides read TGTGCCAGCAGTGGACTTACAGGGGGCGCAGGCTATGGCTACACCTTC. Amino acids: CASSGLTGGAGYGYTF.

This chain uses TRBV18 with TRBJ2-3, with D tentatively TRBD2 (6 bases). Between the trimmed V and J ends, which lost 3 bases and 1 base, there was a span of 8 bases. Germline V lookup: CDR1 KGHSH, CDR2 LQKENI. The length of the CDR3 is 14 residues. The CDR3: CASSPPGGTDTQYF. CDR3 coding DNA: TGTGCCAGCTCACCTCCGGGGGGCACAGATACGCAGTATTTT. Drawing the rest from reference TRBV18 and TRBJ2-3, the complete variable domain is NAGVMQNPRHLVRRRGQEARLRCSPMKGHSHVYWYRQLPEEGLKFMVYLQKENIIDESGMPKERFSAEFPKEGPSILRIQQVVRGDSAAYFCASSPPGGTDTQYFGPGTRLTVL.

This clone is a singleton in its sample. The chain has TRBV29-1 and TRBJ1-2; 9 nucleotides align to TRBD1. CDR1 and CDR2 from the germline V gene are SQVTM and ANQGSEA. The CDR3 contains 13 residues. V dropped 3 bases and J dropped 6; count of bases not matched to a gene: 5. The CDR3 is CSVDTGGWHGYTF. CDR3 coding DNA: TGCAGCGTTGATACAGGGGGCTGGCATGGCTACACCTTC.

This clone has just a few counts. For the CDR3, the DNA is TGCGCCAGCAGCCAAGGAGCGGGGAGCTCCTACGAGCAGTACTTC. Residues: CASSQGAGSSYEQYF. This chain links TRBV4-1 with TRBJ2-7, with 7 positions matching TRBD2. Per the germline V gene, CDR1 is MGHRA and CDR2 is YSYEKL. The CDR3 loop spans 15 amino acids. Trimming cost V 1 base and J 0 bases; bases outside gene matches: 3.

The CDR3 sequence: CASSPRGGRNGYTF. The CDR3 nucleotides are TGTGCCAGCAGCCCACGGGGTGGTAGGAATGGCTACACCTTC. The gene calls are TRBV11-2 and TRBJ1-2; no reliable D call. V lost 5 bases and J lost 6, with 16 bases in between. Germline CDR1 is SGHAT and CDR2 is FQNNGV. There are 14 residues in the CDR3.

This clone was counted once. The chain joins TRBV9 to TRBJ2-1; TRBD1 matches at 9 bases. Trimming took 0 bases from V and 8 from J; bases not matched to a gene: 3. The CDR3 consists of 14 residues. CDR1 is SGDLS and CDR2 is YYNGEE in the germline V gene. CDR3 DNA sequence: TGTGCCAGCAGCGTAGGGACAGGGGATTATGAGCAGTTCTTC. Its protein product is CASSVGTGDYEQFF. Filled out from reference TRBV9 and TRBJ2-1, the complete variable domain reads DSGVTQTPKHLITATGQRVTLRCSPRSGDLSVYWYQQSLDQGLQFLIQYYNGEERAKGNILERFSAQQFPDLHSELNLSSLELGDSALYFCASSVGTGDYEQFFGPGTRLTVL.

The V and J genes are TRBV6-6 and TRBJ1-5; unclear D gene. This CDR3 region has 14 residues. In germline, CDR1 is MNHNY, CDR2 SVGAGI (reference sequence). V lost 2 bases and J lost 6, with 11 bases in between. CDR3 coding DNA: TGTGCCAGCAGTTACGAACAGCGGGGTCAGCCCCAGCATTTT. Protein: CASSYEQRGQPQHF.

This clone was seen just once. CDR3 sequence reads: CASSPLRGGTGELFF. The CDR3 DNA is TGTGCCAGCAGCCCGCTTCGGGGAGGGACCGGGGAGCTGTTTTTT. This chain uses TRBV5-8 with TRBJ2-2; 7 bases line up with TRBD2. CDR3 length: 15 residues. The germline V gene has CDR1 SGHTS and CDR2 YDEGEE. With 4 bases clipped from V and 5 bases from J, the junction kept 8 bases outside the gene matches.

This chain uses TRBV5-1 with TRBJ2-5; 7 nucleotides match TRBD2. CDR1 is SGHRS, CDR2 YFSETQ, per germline. The CDR3 loop spans 15 amino acids. With V trimmed by 0 bases and J by 7 bases, 9 bases remained unmatched. This CDR3 is CASSLESSGGWTQYF. The CDR3 DNA is TGCGCCAGCAGCTTGGAGTCCTCGGGGGGTTGGACCCAGTACTTC.

The rearrangement joins TRBV7-9 to TRBJ1-2; perhaps TRBD1 as D (5 bases). CDR1 and CDR2 (germline): SEHNR, FQNEAQ (reference sequence). The CDR3 extends over 14 amino acids. The germline V and J ends were trimmed by 9 bases and 10 bases, with 24 bases remaining between them. The CDR3 DNA reads TGTGCCAGTTATTCCAGGGTCATTGACGTTGCCTACACCTTC. Amino acids: CASYSRVIDVAYTF.

In its sample, this clone was seen once. V is TRBV24-1 and J is TRBJ1-2, with D maybe TRBD1 (5 bases). The V end lost 9 bases, the J end lost 4 bases, and 11 bases lay between the germline ends. The CDR3 consists of 12 residues. Germline assignment: CDR1 KGHDR and CDR2 SFDVKD. Here the CDR3 DNA reads TGTGCCACCGCAGACAGTGCCTATGGCTACACCTTC. As protein: CATADSAYGYTF.

V gene TRBV5-1 combines with J gene TRBJ2-1, with TRBD1 matching over 7 bases. This CDR3 is built from 17 residues. Germline loops: CDR1 SGHRS, CDR2 YFSETQ. Trimming at V came to 3 bases and at J to 0 bases, leaving 9 bases not matched to a gene. CDR3 bases: TGCGCCAGCAGCTACGGACAGGTGGGTAGCTCCTACAATGAGCAGTTCTTC. Residues: CASSYGQVGSSYNEQFF.

The chain carries TRBV5-4 and TRBJ2-1; 8 bases match TRBD1. The J segment lost 5 bases and the V segment lost 1 base, leaving 8 bases of the junction unmatched. Per germline, CDR1 SGHNT and CDR2 YYREEE (reference sequence). CDR3 size: 16 residues. The CDR3: CASSLFRDRWNNEQFF. CDR3 sequence (DNA): TGTGCCAGCAGCTTGTTCCGGGACAGGTGGAACAATGAGCAGTTCTTC.

This clone has only one observation. The J gene is TRBJ2-1, the V gene TRBV11-1; tentative D call: TRBD2 (6 bases). Germline values: CDR1 SGHAT, CDR2 FQDESV (reference sequence). The CDR3 length is 17 residues. The V and J ends lost 0 bases and 5 bases respectively, with 17 bases between them. CDR3 residues: CASSLARAGLGNNEQFF. The DNA for the CDR3 is TGTGCCAGCAGCTTAGCCCGTGCGGGGCTTGGGAACAATGAGCAGTTCTTC.

The chain combines TRBV3-1 (or the pseudogene TRBV3-2) with TRBJ2-5; TRBD2 might be the D (6 bases). Trimming took 3 bases from V and 5 from J, leaving 13 bases between them. Germline V gene sequence: CDR1 LGHDT, CDR2 YNNKEL (reference sequence). The CDR3 has 14 amino acids. The CDR3 loop reads CASSHPGSMETQYF. CDR3 DNA: TGTGCCAGCAGCCACCCCGGGAGTATGGAGACCCAGTACTTC.

The chain couples TRBV6-2 or TRBV6-3 to TRBJ2-3; TRBD2 aligns across 8 bases. Germline loops: CDR1 MNHEY, CDR2 SVGEGT. V shed 2 bases, J shed 5 bases, and the junction held 6 bases outside the gene matches. This CDR3 is built from 15 residues. CDR3 DNA: TGTGCCAGCAGTTACGTCGCGGGGGGCGGAGATACGCAGTATTTT. Its translation is CASSYVAGGGDTQYF.

J is TRBJ2-5 and V is TRBV19; TRBD1 matches at 8 bases. Trimming took 5 bases from V and 1 from J; bases not matched to a gene: 6. CDR1 and CDR2 (germline): LNHDA, SQIVND (reference sequence). CDR3 length equals 15 residues. CDR3: CASSWVRGPQETQYF. CDR3 bases: TGTGCCAGTAGTTGGGTCAGGGGGCCCCAAGAGACCCAGTACTTC.

This chain uses TRBV5-4 with TRBJ2-3; 8 nucleotides agree with TRBD2. The V segment lost 0 bases and the J segment 1 base; nucleotides outside the gene matches: 7. Germline V gene lookup returns CDR1 SGHNT and CDR2 YYREEE (reference sequence). The CDR3 is made up of 17 amino acids. The DNA for the CDR3 is TGTGCCAGCAGCTTGGGGATTACGCGGGGGGGCACAGATACGCAGTATTTT. This translates into CASSLGITRGGTDTQYF.

The chain combines TRBV18 with TRBJ2-7, with 7 bases aligning to TRBD2. J lost 4 bases, V lost 5 bases, and 11 bases had no gene match. CDR1 is KGHSH and CDR2 is LQKENI in the germline V gene. This CDR3 spans 15 amino acids. Here the CDR3 reads CASSNPAEGGYEQYF. The CDR3 coding sequence is TGTGCCAGCTCAAACCCCGCCGAGGGAGGGTACGAGCAGTACTTC.

The chain is built from TRBV7-9 and TRBJ1-5, with 12 bases that match TRBD1. V dropped 6 bases and J dropped 4; count of bases not matched to a gene: 4. CDR1 is SEHNR and CDR2 is FQNEAQ in the germline V gene (reference sequence). This CDR3 comprises 15 residues. The CDR3 DNA follows: TGTGCCAGCAGTCGGGACAGGGGGCGGAATCAGCCCCAGCATTTT. The encoded protein is CASSRDRGRNQPQHF.

This sequence joins TRBV19 and TRBJ1-2; the D gene is possibly TRBD1 (5 bases). The V gene's germline CDR1 is LNHDA and CDR2 SQIVND (reference sequence). Trimming removed 2 bases at V and 8 bases at J, with 12 bases between. CDR3 length: 13 residues. CDR3 in amino acids: CASSIRGAGGYTF. The CDR3 DNA sequence: TGTGCCAGTAGTATACGAGGGGCGGGAGGCTACACCTTC.